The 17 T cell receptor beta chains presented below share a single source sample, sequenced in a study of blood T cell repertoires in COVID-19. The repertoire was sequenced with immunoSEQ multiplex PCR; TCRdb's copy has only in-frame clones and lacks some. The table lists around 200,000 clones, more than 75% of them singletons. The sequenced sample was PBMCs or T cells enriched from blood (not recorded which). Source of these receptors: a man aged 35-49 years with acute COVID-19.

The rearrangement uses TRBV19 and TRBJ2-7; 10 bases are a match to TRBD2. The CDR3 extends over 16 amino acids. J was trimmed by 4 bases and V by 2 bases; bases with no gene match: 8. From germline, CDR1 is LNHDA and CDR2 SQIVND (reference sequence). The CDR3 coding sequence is TGTGCCAGTAGTATAAGGTCTAGCGGGAGCACATACGAGCAGTACTTC. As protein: CASSIRSSGSTYEQYF.

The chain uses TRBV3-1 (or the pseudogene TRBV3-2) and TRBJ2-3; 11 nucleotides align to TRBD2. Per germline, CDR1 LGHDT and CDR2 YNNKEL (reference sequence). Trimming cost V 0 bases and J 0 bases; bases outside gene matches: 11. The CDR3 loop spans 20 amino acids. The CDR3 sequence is CASSQDRLAGGPPSTDTQYF. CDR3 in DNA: TGTGCCAGCAGCCAAGATCGTCTAGCGGGAGGTCCCCCTAGCACAGATACGCAGTATTTT.

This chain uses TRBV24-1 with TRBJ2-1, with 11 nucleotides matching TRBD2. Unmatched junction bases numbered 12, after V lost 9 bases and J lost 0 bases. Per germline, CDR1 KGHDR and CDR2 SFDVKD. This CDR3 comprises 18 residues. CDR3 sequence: CATQGSSGRDVSYNEQFF. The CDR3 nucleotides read TGTGCCACCCAGGGAAGTAGCGGGAGGGATGTCTCCTACAATGAGCAGTTCTTC.

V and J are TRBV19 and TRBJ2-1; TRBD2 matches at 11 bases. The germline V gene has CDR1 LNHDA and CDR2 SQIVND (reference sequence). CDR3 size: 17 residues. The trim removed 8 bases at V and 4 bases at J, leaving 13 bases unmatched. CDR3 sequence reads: CASRGTSGSLSYNEQFF. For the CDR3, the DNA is TGTGCCAGTCGCGGGACTAGCGGTTCCCTTAGTTACAATGAGCAGTTCTTC.

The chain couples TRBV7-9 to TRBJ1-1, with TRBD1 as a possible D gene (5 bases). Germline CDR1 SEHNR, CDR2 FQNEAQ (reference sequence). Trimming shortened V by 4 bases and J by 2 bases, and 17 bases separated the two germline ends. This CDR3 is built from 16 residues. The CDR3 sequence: CASSSVKTAINTEAFF. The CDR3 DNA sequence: TGTGCCAGCAGCTCAGTTAAGACAGCGATAAACACTGAAGCTTTCTTT.

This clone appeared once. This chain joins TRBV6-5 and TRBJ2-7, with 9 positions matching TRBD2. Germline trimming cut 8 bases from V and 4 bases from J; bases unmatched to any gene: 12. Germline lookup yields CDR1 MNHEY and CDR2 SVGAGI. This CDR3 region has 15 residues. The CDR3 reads CASVLSGSFRYEQYF. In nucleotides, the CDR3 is TGTGCCAGCGTACTTAGCGGGAGTTTTCGGTACGAGCAGTACTTC.

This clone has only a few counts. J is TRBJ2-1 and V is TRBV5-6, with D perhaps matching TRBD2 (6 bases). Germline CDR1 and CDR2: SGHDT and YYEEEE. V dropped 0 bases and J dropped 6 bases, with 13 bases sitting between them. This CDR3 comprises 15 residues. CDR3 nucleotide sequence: TGTGCCAGCAGCTTGGAGGCAGCCGGGAGCAATGAGCAGTTCTTC. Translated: CASSLEAAGSNEQFF.

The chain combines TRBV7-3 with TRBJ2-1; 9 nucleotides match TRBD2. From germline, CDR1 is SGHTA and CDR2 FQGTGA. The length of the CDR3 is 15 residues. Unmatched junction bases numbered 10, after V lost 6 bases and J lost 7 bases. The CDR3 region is CASSSYGTSLNEQFF. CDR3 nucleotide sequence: TGTGCCAGCAGTTCTTACGGGACTAGCCTAAATGAGCAGTTCTTC.

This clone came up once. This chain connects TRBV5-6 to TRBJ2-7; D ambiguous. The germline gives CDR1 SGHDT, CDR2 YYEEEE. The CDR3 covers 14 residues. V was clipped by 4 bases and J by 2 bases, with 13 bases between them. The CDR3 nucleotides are TGTGCCAGCAGCGCCAGGCCCCGCCCCTACGAGCAGTACTTC. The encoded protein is CASSARPRPYEQYF.

Written as DNA, the CDR3 is TGTGCCAGCAGCCCCCATACAGGCTCCATCTATGGCTACACCTTC. It encodes CASSPHTGSIYGYTF. This chain joins TRBV3-1 (or the pseudogene TRBV3-2) and TRBJ1-2; D possibly corresponds to TRBD1 (5 bases). Deletions cut 4 bases from V and 4 bases from J, with 16 bases between. The CDR3 covers 15 residues. The germline gives CDR1 LGHDT, CDR2 YNNKEL (reference sequence).

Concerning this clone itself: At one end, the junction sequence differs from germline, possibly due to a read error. DNA of the CDR3: TGTGCCAGCAGCGTAGCCTATACTAGCGGAAGCACAGATACGCAGTATTTT. Its translation: CASSVAYTSGSTDTQYF. V is TRBV7-2 and J is TRBJ2-3, with TRBD2 matching 8 bases. This CDR3 is built from 17 residues. Germline V gene sequence: CDR1 SGHTA, CDR2 FQGNSA. Full variable domain (missing parts from reference TRBV7-2 and TRBJ2-3): GAGVSQSPSNKVTEKGKDVELRCDPISGHTALYWYRQSLGQGLEFLIYFQGNSAPDKSGLPSDRFSAERTGGSVSTLTIQRTQQEDSAVYLCASSVAYTSGSTDTQYFGPGTRLTVL.

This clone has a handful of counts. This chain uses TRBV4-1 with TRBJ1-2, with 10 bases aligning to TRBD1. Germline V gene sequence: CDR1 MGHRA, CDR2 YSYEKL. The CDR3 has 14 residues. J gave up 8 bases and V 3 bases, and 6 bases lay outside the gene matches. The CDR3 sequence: CASSQSTGGLGYTF. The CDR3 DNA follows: TGCGCCAGCAGCCAGTCGACAGGGGGCCTGGGCTACACCTTC.

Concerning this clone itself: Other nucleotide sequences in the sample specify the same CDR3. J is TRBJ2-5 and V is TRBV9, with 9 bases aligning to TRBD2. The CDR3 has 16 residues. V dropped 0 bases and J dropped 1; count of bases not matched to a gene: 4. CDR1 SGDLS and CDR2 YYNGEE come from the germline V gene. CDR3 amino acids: CASSVGLAGTQETQYF. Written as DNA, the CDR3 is TGTGCCAGCAGCGTAGGGCTAGCGGGAACCCAAGAGACCCAGTACTTC.

For the CDR3, the DNA is TGTGCCAGCAGTTTGCCGGGGGACACTGAAGCTTTCTTT. This encodes CASSLPGDTEAFF. The genes are TRBV27 and TRBJ1-1; D might be TRBD1 (5 bases). The germline V gene has CDR1 MNHEY and CDR2 SMNVEV (reference sequence). Trimming pared 3 bases from V and 3 bases from J, leaving 8 bases between. The CDR3 extends over 13 amino acids.

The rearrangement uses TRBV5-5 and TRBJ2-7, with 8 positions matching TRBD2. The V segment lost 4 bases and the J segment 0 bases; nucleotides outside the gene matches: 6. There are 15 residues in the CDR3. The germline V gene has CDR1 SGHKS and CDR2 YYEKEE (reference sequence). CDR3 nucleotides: TGTGCCAGCAGCCACCGGACTAGCTTCTCCTACGAGCAGTACTTC. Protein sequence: CASSHRTSFSYEQYF.

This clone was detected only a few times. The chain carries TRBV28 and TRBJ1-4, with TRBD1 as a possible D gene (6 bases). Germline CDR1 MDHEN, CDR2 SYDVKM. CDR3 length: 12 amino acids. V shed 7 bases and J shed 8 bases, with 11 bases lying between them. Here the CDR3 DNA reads TGTGCCAGCAAGGGGGACCGAGAAAAACTGTTTTTT. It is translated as CASKGDREKLFF.

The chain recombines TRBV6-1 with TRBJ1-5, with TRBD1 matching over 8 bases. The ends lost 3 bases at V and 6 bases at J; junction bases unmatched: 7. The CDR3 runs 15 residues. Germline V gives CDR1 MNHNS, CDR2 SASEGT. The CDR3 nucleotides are TGTGCCAGCAGTGATGCAGGGGGCGGAGGTCAGCCCCAGCATTTT. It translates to CASSDAGGGGQPQHF.